What follows are 19 T cell receptor beta chains derived from one specimen sequenced in a study of CD8+CD57+ T cells in acquired aplastic anemia. Genomic DNA acted as the template from which TCR beta VDJ combination and CDR3 sequence profiling were carried out. MiXCR, applied by TCRdb to the reads, yields one record per CDR3 protein. The top ten clones hold 0.95% to 1.2% of a sample with some 240,000 distinct CDR3 sequences, roughly 35% of them seen once. Specimen: sorted CD4+, CD8+, or CD8+CD57+ T cells (not recorded which) from PBMCs. The receptor set was obtained from a human donor in good health, serving as a control.

This clonotype was observed many times. This chain uses TRBV12-3 or TRBV12-4 with TRBJ1-6; TRBD1 is a possible D gene (5 bases). The CDR3 is 15 residues long. Trimming stripped 8 bases from V and 10 bases from J, with 21 bases between. CDR3 sequence reads: CASALGGSVISPLHF. Written as DNA, the CDR3 is TGTGCCAGCGCCCTTGGGGGGAGCGTGATCTCACCCCTCCACTTT.

The chain recombines TRBV7-9 with TRBJ2-5; no definite D call. Trimming removed 5 bases from V and 2 bases from J, with 12 bases in between. The germline V gene has CDR1 SEHNR and CDR2 FQNEAQ (reference sequence). This CDR3 comprises 14 residues. CDR3 sequence (DNA): TGTGCCAGCAGCCTCGGGTGGGAACAAGAGACCCAGTACTTC. This codes for CASSLGWEQETQYF.

J is TRBJ2-5 and V is TRBV7-9, with D possibly matching TRBD1 (5 bases). The CDR3 has 14 amino acids. Germline V gene sequence: CDR1 SEHNR, CDR2 FQNEAQ (reference sequence). Trimming took off 3 bases at V and 5 bases at J, with 13 bases between the two ends. The CDR3 is CASSLGGRAETQYF. The CDR3 coding sequence is TGTGCCAGCAGCTTGGGTGGCAGGGCGGAGACCCAGTACTTC.

The chain combines TRBV3-1 with TRBJ1-1; D is possibly TRBD1 (5 bases). CDR3 length equals 14 residues. V was shortened by 0 bases and J by 5 bases, with 10 bases between the two germline ends. In germline, CDR1 is LGHDT, CDR2 YNNKEL (reference sequence). The CDR3, as DNA: TGTGCCAGCAGCCAAGAGGCAGGGTGGACTGAAGCTTTCTTT. Residues: CASSQEAGWTEAFF.

The rearrangement links TRBV29-1 to TRBJ2-2, with 7 bases aligning to TRBD2. This CDR3 region has 17 residues. V lost 0 bases and J lost 3; bases outside the gene matches: 10. The V gene's germline CDR1 is SQVTM and CDR2 ANQGSEA. The CDR3 sequence is CSVEDGAGPRDTGELFF. Written as DNA, the CDR3 is TGCAGCGTTGAAGACGGAGCGGGGCCACGGGACACCGGGGAGCTGTTTTTT.

The DNA of the CDR3 is TGTGCCAGCATCGCGGGACAGCCCCAGCATTTT. This encodes CASIAGQPQHF. The chain links TRBV2 to TRBJ1-5; D unclear. Germline values: CDR1 SNHLY, CDR2 FYNNEI. Trimming stripped 7 bases from V and 7 bases from J, with 8 bases between. The CDR3 runs 11 residues.

The rearrangement links TRBV3-1 to TRBJ2-5; 9 bases agree with TRBD2. This CDR3 comprises 14 residues. Trimming took 8 bases from V and 3 from J; bases not matched to a gene: 7. Germline V gene data show CDR1 as LGHDT and CDR2 as YNNKEL (reference sequence). The CDR3 coding sequence is TGTGCCAGCTCCCGGAGACTAGCGGAAGAGACCCAGTACTTC. Amino acids: CASSRRLAEETQYF.

This clonotype was seen a handful of times. The chain uses TRBV2 and TRBJ1-2; the D gene is possibly TRBD1 (5 bases). The CDR3 is 14 amino acids. Trimming took off 8 bases at V and 3 bases at J, with 16 bases between the two ends. Germline V gene sequence: CDR1 SNHLY, CDR2 FYNNEI. The CDR3: CASSRSGGDYGYTF. As DNA, the CDR3 is TGTGCCAGCTCACGGAGCGGGGGGGACTATGGCTACACCTTC.

V and J are TRBV29-1 and TRBJ2-3; TRBD1 agrees at 7 bases. With V trimmed by 5 bases and J by 4 bases, 6 bases remained unmatched. CDR3 length: 13 amino acids. Looked up from germline, CDR1 is SQVTM and CDR2 is ANQGSEA. CDR3 bases: TGCAGCGTTTTGACAGGGCGGCCAGATACGCAGTATTTT. Protein product: CSVLTGRPDTQYF.

J is TRBJ2-7 and V is TRBV19, with TRBD2 matching 14 bases. The CDR3 has 12 amino acids. V dropped 5 bases and J dropped 12; count of bases not matched to a gene: 3. CDR1 is LNHDA, CDR2 SQIVND, per germline (reference sequence). DNA of the CDR3: TGTGCCAGTAGTCCGGGGACTAGCGGGGGGTACTTC. Protein sequence: CASSPGTSGGYF.

In DNA form, the CDR3 reads TGTGCCAGCAGTTACCTACGAACAGGGCGGGGCTACACCTTC. It specifies CASSYLRTGRGYTF. The chain recombines TRBV6-2 or TRBV6-3 with TRBJ1-2; D may be TRBD1 (6 bases). Per the germline V gene, CDR1 is MNHEY and CDR2 is SVGEGT. Trimming removed 2 bases from V and 8 bases from J, with 15 bases in between. The CDR3 length is 14 residues.

V usage is TRBV18 and J usage is TRBJ2-2, with D maybe TRBD1 (6 bases). V lost 4 bases to trimming and J lost 7 bases, with 16 bases between them. CDR1 and CDR2 (germline): KGHSH, LQKENI. The CDR3 totals 15 residues. CDR3 region: CASSLTTQGNGELFF. The DNA of the CDR3 is TGTGCCAGCTCACTAACAACCCAGGGGAACGGGGAGCTGTTTTTT.

This clonotype was counted ten times or more. This sequence joins TRBV3-1 and TRBJ1-2; D is unresolved. The germline V gene encodes CDR1 LGHDT and CDR2 YNNKEL (reference sequence). There are 12 residues in the CDR3. Trimming cost V 3 bases and J 6 bases, with 8 bases left between them. The DNA for the CDR3 is TGTGCCAGCAGCCAGGGGAGGCATGGCTACACCTTC. Translation gives CASSQGRHGYTF.

Concerning this clonotype itself: As the CDR3 is not closed by the conserved phenylalanine or tryptophan, this likely results from a read error. This sequence joins TRBV2 and TRBJ2-7; D not resolved. From germline, CDR1 is SNHLY and CDR2 FYNNEI. CDR3 length: 11 amino acids. V lost 3 bases, J lost 5 bases, and 5 bases lay in between. The DNA for the CDR3 is TGTGCCAGCAGTGAGAAACACGAGCAGTACCTC. This encodes CASSEKHEQYL.

The chain couples TRBV5-1 to TRBJ2-3, with D tentatively TRBD1 or TRBD2 (6 bases each). Per germline, CDR1 SGHRS and CDR2 YFSETQ. This CDR3 region has 16 residues. Trimming left V 4 bases short and J 5 bases short, with 20 bases between. Written as DNA, the CDR3 is TGCGCCAGCAGCCCGCAGGGGATCGAGGGGGGAGATACGCAGTATTTT. This sequence encodes CASSPQGIEGGDTQYF.

This clonotype was detected ten times or more. The genes are TRBV12-3 or TRBV12-4 and TRBJ1-6; no reliable D call. Trimming removed 2 bases at V and 0 bases at J, with 5 bases between. CDR3 length equals 15 residues. As DNA, the CDR3 is TGTGCCAGCAGTTTACATAGCTCCTATAATTCACCCCTCCACTTT. Translating gives CASSLHSSYNSPLHF.

CDR3 bases: TGTGCCAGCAGTGCTGGCGGGGGTGGCACAGATACGCAGTATTTT. Its protein product is CASSAGGGGTDTQYF. The rearrangement uses TRBV25-1 and TRBJ2-3; 7 bases fit TRBD2. The V and J ends lost 4 bases and 1 base, in that order; junction bases with no gene match: 5. The V gene's germline CDR1 is MGHDK and CDR2 SYGVNS. The CDR3 totals 15 residues.

This rearrangement joins TRBV27 to TRBJ1-1; weak D call: TRBD1 (5 bases). The CDR3 has 15 amino acids. Deletions cut 6 bases from V and 1 base from J, with 15 bases between. Germline CDR1 reads MNHEY; CDR2 reads SMNVEV (reference sequence). CDR3 amino acids: CASSGNGQRNTEAFF. The DNA of the CDR3 is TGTGCCAGCAGCGGAAACGGACAACGGAACACTGAAGCTTTCTTT.

J is TRBJ2-7 and V is TRBV6-1, with D uncertain. V was pared by 0 bases and J by 6 bases, with 9 bases between. The CDR3 is 13 amino acids. Germline V lookup: CDR1 MNHNS, CDR2 SASEGT. This CDR3 is CASSEALSSEQYF. CDR3 coding DNA: TGTGCCAGCAGTGAAGCGCTTAGCAGCGAGCAGTACTTC.